This note documents a single TCR beta chain sequence. Its target is unknown. One junction end does not reproduce the germline sequence, and a read error may be involved. This record comes from a study of molecular identifiers for immune sequencing clone quantification. Study-level information: Split five ways in replicates, RNA from about 20,000 or 100,000 naive CD8 cells had four portions sequenced. Study-level results: Clonotypes surpassing 20 RNA copies contained over 97% of effector molecules, versus under 1% in naive cells.

TCRdb itself ran the PCR reads through MiXCR, one entry per CDR3 protein. The sample lists some 590,000 distinct CDR3 sequences; around 25% were seen once. Per germline, CDR1 SGHTA and CDR2 FQGTGA. CDR3 length: 15 residues. Sequencing used naive CD8+ T cells from blood, with Jurkat cell RNA spiked in. Described subset: FACS-sorted CD8+CD4-CCR7+CD45RA+ naive T cells. The rearrangement joins TRBV7-3 to TRBJ2-7; 9 bases fit TRBD2. This clonotype was sampled from a human donor in good health. Some libraries in this study had Jurkat cell RNA spiked in. CDR3 nucleotides: TGTGCCAGCAGCTTATCAGCTAGCGGGATTATGGAGCAGTGCTTC. As protein: CASSLSASGIMEQCF. Full variable domain (missing parts from reference TRBV7-3 and TRBJ2-7): GAGVSQTPSNKVTEKGKYVELRCDPISGHTALYWYRQSLGQGPEFLIYFQGTGAADDSGLPNDRFFAVRPEGSVSTLKIQRTERGDSAVYLCASSLSASGIMEQCFGPGTRLTVT.